What follows is one TCR beta chain and its context. Germline V gene data show CDR1 as GTSNPN and CDR2 as SVGIG (reference sequence). Trimming shortened V by 2 bases and J by 5 bases, and 12 bases separated the two germline ends. The CDR3 is 13 amino acids. This specimen belongs to a study of PD-1 blockade in classical Hodgkin lymphoma. Here immunoSEQ multiplex PCR was the method, and the copy in TCRdb shows in-frame clones only, minus some. The table includes 20,000 to 25,000 clones, about three quarters detected once. All the patients suffered relapse after autologous stem cell transplantation, and brentuximab vedotin exposure differed.

The source material was peripheral blood mononuclear cells (PBMCs), sampled before the second cycle of nivolumab. The chain recombines TRBV30 with TRBJ2-5, with D unclear. The TCR originated in a human donor with classical Hodgkin lymphoma. For the CDR3, the DNA is TGTGCCTGGAGTTCGAGGATCAGGGAGACCCAGTACTTC. Encoded protein: CAWSSRIRETQYF. Full variable domain (rest looked up from reference TRBV30 and TRBJ2-5): SQTIHQWPATLVQPVGSPLSLECTVEGTSNPNLYWYRQAAGRGLQLLFYSVGIGQISSEVPQNLSASRPQDRQFILSSKKLLLSDSGFYLCAWSSRIRETQYFGPGTRLLVL.